This T cell receptor beta chain stems from a study of blood T cell repertoires in COVID-19. Profiling relied on immunoSEQ multiplex PCR, and the TCRdb table lists in-frame clones only, not all of them. The sample records about 170,000 clones, less than 90% being singletons. The TCR was taken from a woman aged 50 to 65 who had recovered from COVID-19. The sequenced sample consisted of PBMCs or T cells enriched from blood (not recorded which).

As DNA, the CDR3 is TGTGCCAGCGGAGGGAGATTCGGGGAGCTGTTTTTT. Encoded protein: CASGGRFGELFF. The chain carries TRBV11-2 and TRBJ2-2, with a possible D match to TRBD2 (6 bases). CDR1 is SGHAT and CDR2 is FQNNGV in the germline V gene. The CDR3 totals 12 residues. V was cut by 8 bases and J by 7 bases, with 11 bases left in between.